This TCR beta chain was documented in a study of radiotherapy plus CTLA-4 blockade in lung cancer. Per germline, CDR1 SGHDN and CDR2 FVKESK. The CDR3 contains 15 residues. Deletions cut 0 bases from V and 12 bases from J, with 15 bases between. Libraries were prepared by immunoSEQ multiplex PCR; TCRdb keeps only in-frame clonotypes and omits some of them. The sample has roughly 80,000 clones; approximately 73% are singletons. Patients in the study, people with chemo-refractory metastatic non-small-cell lung cancer, received focal radiation plus ipilimumab CTLA-4 blockade. This rearrangement joins TRBV14 to TRBJ1-6; D is perhaps TRBD1 (6 bases). The sequence was collected from a human donor with non-small cell lung cancer whose response to radiotherapy plus ipilimumab could not be evaluated. The material was peripheral blood, obtained from a patient treated with radiotherapy plus ipilimumab. The CDR3 nucleotides are TGTGCCAGCAGCCAAGAAGGGGACATCCTTGGACCCCTCCACTTT. Amino acids: CASSQEGDILGPLHF. Supplemented by reference TRBV14 and TRBJ1-6, the full variable domain reads EAGVTQFPSHSVIEKGQTVTLRCDPISGHDNLYWYRRVMGKEIKFLLHFVKESKQDESGMPNNRFLAERTGGTYSTLKVQPAELEDSGVYFCASSQEGDILGPLHFGNGTRLTVT.